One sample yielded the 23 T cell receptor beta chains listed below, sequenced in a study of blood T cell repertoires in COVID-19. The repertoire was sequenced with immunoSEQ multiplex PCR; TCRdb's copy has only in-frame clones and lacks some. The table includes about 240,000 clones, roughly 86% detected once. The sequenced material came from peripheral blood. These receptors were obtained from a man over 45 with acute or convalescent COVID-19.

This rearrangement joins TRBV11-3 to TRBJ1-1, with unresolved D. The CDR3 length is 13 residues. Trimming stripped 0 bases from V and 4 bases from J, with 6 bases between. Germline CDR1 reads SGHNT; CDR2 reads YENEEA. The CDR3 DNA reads TGTGCCAGCAGCTTAGAAGAGGCCACTGAAGCTTTCTTT. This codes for CASSLEEATEAFF.

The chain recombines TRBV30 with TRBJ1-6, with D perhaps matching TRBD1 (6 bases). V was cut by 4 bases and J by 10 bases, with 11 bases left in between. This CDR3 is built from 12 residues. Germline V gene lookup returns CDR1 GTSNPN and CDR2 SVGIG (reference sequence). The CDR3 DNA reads TGTGCCTGGAATAGGGGGTACTCACCCCTCCACTTT. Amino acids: CAWNRGYSPLHF.

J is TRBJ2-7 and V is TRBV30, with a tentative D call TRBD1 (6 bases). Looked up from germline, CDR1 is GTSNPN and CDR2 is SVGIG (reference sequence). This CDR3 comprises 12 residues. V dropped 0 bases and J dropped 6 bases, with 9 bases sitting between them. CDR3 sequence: CAWSVQGGEQYF. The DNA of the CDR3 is TGTGCCTGGAGTGTACAAGGGGGCGAGCAGTACTTC.

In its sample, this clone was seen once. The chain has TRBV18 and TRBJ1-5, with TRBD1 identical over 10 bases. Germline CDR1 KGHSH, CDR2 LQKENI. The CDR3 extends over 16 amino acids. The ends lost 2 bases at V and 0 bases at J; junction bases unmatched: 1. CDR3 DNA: TGTGCCAGCTCACCAGGGACAGGGGATAGCAATCAGCCCCAGCATTTT. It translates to CASSPGTGDSNQPQHF. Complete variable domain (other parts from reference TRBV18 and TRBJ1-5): NAGVMQNPRHLVRRRGQEARLRCSPMKGHSHVYWYRQLPEEGLKFMVYLQKENIIDESGMPKERFSAEFPKEGPSILRIQQVVRGDSAAYFCASSPGTGDSNQPQHFGDGTRLSIL.

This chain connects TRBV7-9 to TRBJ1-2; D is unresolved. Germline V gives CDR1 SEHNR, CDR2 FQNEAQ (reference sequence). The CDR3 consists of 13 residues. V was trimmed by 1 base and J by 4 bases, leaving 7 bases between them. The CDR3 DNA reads TGTGCCAGCAGCTTAGGGCGGCCCTATGGCTACACCTTC. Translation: CASSLGRPYGYTF.

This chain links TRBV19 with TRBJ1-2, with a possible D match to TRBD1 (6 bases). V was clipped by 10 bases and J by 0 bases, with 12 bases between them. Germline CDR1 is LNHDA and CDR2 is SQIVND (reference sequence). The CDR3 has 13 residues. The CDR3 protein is CATWDTSNYGYTF. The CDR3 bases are TGTGCCACATGGGACACTTCTAACTATGGCTACACCTTC.

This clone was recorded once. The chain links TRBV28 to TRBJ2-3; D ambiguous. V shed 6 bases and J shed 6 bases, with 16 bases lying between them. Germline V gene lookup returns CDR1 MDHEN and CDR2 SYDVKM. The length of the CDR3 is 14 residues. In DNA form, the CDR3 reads TGTGCCAGCAGCCCTAATGGGCTCGGTGATACGCAGTATTTT. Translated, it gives CASSPNGLGDTQYF.

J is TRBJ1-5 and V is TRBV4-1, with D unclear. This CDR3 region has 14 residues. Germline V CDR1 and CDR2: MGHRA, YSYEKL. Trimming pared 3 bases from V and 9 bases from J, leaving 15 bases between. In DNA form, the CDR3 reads TGCGCCAGCAGCCACTTCGGGGATTTCCGGCCCCAGCATTTT. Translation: CASSHFGDFRPQHF.

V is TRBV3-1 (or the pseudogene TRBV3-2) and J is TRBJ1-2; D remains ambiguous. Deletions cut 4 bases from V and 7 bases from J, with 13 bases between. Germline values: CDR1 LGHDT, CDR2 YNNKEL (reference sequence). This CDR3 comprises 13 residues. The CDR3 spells CASSPLAEGGYTF. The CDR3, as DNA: TGTGCCAGCAGCCCCCTGGCGGAGGGTGGCTACACCTTC.

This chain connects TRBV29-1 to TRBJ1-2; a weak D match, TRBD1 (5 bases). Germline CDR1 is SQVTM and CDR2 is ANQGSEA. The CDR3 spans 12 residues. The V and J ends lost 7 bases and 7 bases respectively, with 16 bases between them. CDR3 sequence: CSAGRAGFGYTF. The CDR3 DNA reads TGCAGCGCCGGTCGGGCAGGGTTTGGCTACACCTTC.

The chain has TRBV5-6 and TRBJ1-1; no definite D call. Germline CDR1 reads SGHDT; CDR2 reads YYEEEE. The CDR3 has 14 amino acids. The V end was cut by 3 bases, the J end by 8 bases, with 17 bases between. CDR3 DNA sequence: TGTGCCAGCAGCTCGAATCGGCCCCCCAGGGAAGCTTTCTTT. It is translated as CASSSNRPPREAFF.

The CDR3 sequence is CASSQSGLVTDTQYF. The CDR3, as DNA: TGTGCCAGCAGTCAATCAGGGCTGGTCACAGATACGCAGTATTTT. The rearrangement links TRBV6-5 to TRBJ2-3; TRBD1 is a possible D gene (5 bases). V gave up 5 bases and J gave up 2 bases, with 14 bases separating them. In germline, CDR1 is MNHEY, CDR2 SVGAGI. This CDR3 is 15 amino acids long.

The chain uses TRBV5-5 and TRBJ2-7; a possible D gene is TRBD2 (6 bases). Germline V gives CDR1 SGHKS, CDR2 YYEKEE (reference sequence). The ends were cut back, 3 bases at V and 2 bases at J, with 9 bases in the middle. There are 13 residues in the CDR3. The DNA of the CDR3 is TGTGCCAGCAGCTGGGGGACTGCCTACGAGCAGTACTTC. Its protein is CASSWGTAYEQYF. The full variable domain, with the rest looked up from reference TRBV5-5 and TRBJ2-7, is DAGVTQSPTHLIKTRGQQVTLRCSPISGHKSVSWYQQVLGQGPQFIFQYYEKEERGRGNFPDRFSARQFPNYSSELNVNALLLGDSALYLCASSWGTAYEQYFGPGTRLTVT.

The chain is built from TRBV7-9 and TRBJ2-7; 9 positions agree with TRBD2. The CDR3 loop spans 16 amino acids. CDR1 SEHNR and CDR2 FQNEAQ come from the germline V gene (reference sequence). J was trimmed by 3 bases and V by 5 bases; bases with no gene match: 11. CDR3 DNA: TGTGCCAGCAGCCATCGGGGGAGGACTAGCGACTACGAGCAGTACTTC. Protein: CASSHRGRTSDYEQYF. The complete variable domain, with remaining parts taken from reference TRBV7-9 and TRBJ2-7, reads DTGVSQNPRHKITKRGQNVTFRCDPISEHNRLYWYRQTLGQGPEFLTYFQNEAQLEKSRLLSDRFSAERPKGSFSTLEIQRTEQGDSAMYLCASSHRGRTSDYEQYFGPGTRLTVT.

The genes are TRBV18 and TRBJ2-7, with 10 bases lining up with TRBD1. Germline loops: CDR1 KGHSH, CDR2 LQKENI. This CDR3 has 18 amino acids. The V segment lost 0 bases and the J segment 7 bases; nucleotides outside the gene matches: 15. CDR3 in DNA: TGTGCCAGCTCACCACCGAACACGGTTGGGACAGGGGATTCAGAGCAGTACTTC. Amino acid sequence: CASSPPNTVGTGDSEQYF.

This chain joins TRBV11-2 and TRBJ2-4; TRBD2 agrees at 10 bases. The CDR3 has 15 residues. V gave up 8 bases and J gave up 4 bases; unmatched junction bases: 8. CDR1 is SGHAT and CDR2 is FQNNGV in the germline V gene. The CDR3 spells CASRTPLAGKNIQYF. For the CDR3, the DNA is TGTGCCAGCCGAACCCCACTAGCGGGAAAAAACATTCAGTACTTC.

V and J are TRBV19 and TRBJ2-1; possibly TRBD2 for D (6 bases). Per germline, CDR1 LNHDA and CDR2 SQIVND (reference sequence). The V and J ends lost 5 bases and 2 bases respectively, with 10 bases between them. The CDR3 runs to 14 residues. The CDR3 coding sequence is TGTGCCAGTAGTGGGGCGGGACCCTACAATGAGCAGTTCTTC. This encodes CASSGAGPYNEQFF.

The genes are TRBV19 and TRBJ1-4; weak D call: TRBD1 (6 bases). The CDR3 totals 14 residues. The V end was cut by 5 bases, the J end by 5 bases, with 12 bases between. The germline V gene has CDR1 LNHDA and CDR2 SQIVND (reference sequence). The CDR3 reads CASSLTGWNEKLFF. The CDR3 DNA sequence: TGTGCCAGTAGTTTGACAGGTTGGAATGAAAAACTGTTTTTT.

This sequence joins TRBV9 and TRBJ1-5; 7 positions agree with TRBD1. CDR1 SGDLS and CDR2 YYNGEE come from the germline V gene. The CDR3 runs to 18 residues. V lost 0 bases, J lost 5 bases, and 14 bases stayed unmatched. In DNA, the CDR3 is TGTGCCAGCAGCGTAGGTCGGTACAGGGGACAGTGTTATCAGCCCCAGCATTTT. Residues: CASSVGRYRGQCYQPQHF.

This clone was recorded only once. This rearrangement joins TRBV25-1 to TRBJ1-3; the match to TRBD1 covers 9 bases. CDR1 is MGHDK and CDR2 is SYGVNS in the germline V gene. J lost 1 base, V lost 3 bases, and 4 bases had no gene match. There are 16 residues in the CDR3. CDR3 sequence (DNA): TGTGCCAGCAGTGATGGGACAGGGCAGTCTGGAAACACCATATATTTT. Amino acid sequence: CASSDGTGQSGNTIYF.

CDR3 amino acids: CASRRPLAGGPNEQFF. The CDR3 nucleotides are TGTGCCAGCAGGAGACCCCTAGCGGGAGGGCCTAATGAGCAGTTCTTC. This chain joins TRBV27 and TRBJ2-1; 12 bases are a match to TRBD2. Per germline, CDR1 MNHEY and CDR2 SMNVEV (reference sequence). V lost 6 bases to trimming and J lost 7 bases; unmatched junction nucleotides: 10. CDR3 length: 16 residues.

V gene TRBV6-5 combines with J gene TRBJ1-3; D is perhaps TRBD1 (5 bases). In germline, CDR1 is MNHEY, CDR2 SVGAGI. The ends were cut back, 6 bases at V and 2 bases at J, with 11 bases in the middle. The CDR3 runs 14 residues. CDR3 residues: CASRLQGTGNTIYF. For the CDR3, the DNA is TGTGCCAGCAGACTCCAGGGAACTGGAAACACCATATATTTT.

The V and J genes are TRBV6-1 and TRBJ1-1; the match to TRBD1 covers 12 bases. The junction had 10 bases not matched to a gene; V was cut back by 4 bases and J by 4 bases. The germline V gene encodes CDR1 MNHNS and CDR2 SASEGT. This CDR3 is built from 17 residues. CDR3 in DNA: TGTGCCAGCAGTGGCCGGGACAGGGGGCTAGGGTTCACTGAAGCTTTCTTT. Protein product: CASSGRDRGLGFTEAFF.